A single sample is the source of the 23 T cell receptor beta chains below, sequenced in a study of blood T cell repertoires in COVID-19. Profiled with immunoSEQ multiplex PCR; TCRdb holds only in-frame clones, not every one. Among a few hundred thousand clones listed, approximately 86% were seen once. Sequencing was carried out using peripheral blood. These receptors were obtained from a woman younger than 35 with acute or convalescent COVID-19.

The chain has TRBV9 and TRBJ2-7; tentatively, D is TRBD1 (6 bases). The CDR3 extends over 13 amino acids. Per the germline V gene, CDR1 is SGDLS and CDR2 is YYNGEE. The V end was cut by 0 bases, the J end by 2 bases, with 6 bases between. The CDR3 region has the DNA TGTGCCAGCAGCGTAGGGGGGCCCTACGAGCAGTACTTC. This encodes CASSVGGPYEQYF.

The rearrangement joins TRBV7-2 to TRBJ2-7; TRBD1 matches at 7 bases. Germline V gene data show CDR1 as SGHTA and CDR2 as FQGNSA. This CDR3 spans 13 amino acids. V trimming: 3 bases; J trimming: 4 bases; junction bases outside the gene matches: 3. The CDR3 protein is CASSLGQIYEQYF. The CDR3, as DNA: TGTGCCAGCAGCTTGGGACAGATTTACGAGCAGTACTTC.

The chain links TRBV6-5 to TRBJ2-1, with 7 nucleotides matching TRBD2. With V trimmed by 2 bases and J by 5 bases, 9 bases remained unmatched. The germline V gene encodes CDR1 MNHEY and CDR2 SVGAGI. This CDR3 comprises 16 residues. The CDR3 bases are TGTGCCAGCAGTTACAGCTTCGCTAGCGGAAACAATGAGCAGTTCTTC. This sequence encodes CASSYSFASGNNEQFF.

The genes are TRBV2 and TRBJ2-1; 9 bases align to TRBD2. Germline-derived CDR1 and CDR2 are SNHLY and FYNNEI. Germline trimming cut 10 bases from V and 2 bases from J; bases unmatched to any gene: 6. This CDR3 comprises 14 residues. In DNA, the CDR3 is TGTGCCACCCAACCTAGCGGGGCCTACAATGAGCAGTTCTTC. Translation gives CATQPSGAYNEQFF.

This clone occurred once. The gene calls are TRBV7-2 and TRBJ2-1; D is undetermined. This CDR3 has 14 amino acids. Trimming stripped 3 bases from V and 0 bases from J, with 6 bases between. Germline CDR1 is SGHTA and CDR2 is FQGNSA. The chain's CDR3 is CASSFLSSYNEQFF. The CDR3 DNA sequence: TGTGCCAGCAGCTTCCTGAGCTCCTACAATGAGCAGTTCTTC.

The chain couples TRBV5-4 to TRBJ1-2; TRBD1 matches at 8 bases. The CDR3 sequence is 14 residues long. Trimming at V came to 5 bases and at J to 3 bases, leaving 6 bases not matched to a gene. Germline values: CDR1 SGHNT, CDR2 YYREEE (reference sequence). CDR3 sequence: CASRPTGAYYGYTF. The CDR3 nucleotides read TGTGCCAGCAGGCCGACAGGGGCCTACTATGGCTACACCTTC.

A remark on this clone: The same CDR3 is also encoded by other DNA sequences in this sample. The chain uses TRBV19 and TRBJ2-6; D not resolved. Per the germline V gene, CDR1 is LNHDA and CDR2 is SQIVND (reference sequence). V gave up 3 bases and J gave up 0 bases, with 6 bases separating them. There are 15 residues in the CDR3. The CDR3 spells CASSIVVSGANVLTF. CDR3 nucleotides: TGTGCCAGTAGTATTGTAGTCTCTGGGGCCAACGTCCTGACTTTC.

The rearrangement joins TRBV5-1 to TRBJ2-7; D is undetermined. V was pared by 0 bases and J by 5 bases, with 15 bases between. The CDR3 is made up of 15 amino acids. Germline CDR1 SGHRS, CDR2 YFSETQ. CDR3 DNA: TGCGCCAGCAGCTTGGTTGGCAGTTCGTTCGACGAGCAGTACTTC. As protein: CASSLVGSSFDEQYF.

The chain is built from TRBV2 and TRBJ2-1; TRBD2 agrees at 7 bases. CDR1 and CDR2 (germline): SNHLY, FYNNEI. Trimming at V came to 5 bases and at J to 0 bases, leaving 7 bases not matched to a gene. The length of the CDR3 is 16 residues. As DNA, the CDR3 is TGTGCCAGCAGTACATTGCGGGAGAGCTCCTACAATGAGCAGTTCTTC. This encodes CASSTLRESSYNEQFF.

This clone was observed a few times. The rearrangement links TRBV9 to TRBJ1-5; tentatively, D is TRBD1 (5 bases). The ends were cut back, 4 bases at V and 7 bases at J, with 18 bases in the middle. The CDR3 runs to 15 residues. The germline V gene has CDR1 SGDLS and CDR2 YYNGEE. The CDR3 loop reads CASSQSGGWGQPQHF. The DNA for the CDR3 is TGTGCCAGCAGCCAAAGCGGGGGATGGGGCCAGCCCCAGCATTTT.

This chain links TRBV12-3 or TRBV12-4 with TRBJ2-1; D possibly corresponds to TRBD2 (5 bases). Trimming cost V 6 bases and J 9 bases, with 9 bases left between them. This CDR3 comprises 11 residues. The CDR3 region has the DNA TGTGCCAGCAGCCTAAGCGGTGAGCAGTTCTTC. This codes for CASSLSGEQFF.

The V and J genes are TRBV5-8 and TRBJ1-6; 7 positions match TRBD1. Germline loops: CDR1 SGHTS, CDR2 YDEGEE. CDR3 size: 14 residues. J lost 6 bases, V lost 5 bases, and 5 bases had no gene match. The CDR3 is CASRGDRGNSPLHF. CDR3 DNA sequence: TGTGCCAGCAGGGGGGACAGAGGTAATTCACCCCTCCACTTT.

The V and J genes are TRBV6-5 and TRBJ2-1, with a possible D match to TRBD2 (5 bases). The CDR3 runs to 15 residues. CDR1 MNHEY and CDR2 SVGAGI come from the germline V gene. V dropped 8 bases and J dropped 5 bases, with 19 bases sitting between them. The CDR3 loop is CASSTRATLDNEQFF. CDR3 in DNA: TGTGCCAGCTCGACGAGGGCTACCCTTGACAATGAGCAGTTCTTC.

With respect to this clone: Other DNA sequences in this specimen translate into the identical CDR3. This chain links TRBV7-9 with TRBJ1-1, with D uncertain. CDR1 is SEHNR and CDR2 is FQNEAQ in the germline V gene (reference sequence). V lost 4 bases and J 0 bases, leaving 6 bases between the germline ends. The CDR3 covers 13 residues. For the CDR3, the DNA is TGTGCCAGCAGCTCTGTCTTGAACACTGAAGCTTTCTTT. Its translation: CASSSVLNTEAFF.

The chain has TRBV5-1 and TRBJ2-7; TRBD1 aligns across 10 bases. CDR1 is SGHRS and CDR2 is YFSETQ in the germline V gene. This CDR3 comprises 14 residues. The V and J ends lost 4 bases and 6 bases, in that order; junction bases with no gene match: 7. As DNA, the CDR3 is TGCGCCAGCAGCCGCGGGACAGGGGAGGGCGAGCAGTACTTC. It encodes CASSRGTGEGEQYF.

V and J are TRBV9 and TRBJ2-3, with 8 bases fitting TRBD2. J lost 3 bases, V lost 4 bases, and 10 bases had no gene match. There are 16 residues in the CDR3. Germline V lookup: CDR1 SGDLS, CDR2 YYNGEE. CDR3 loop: CASSPEVSGTTDTQYF. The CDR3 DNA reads TGTGCCAGCAGCCCAGAGGTTAGCGGGACGACAGATACGCAGTATTTT.

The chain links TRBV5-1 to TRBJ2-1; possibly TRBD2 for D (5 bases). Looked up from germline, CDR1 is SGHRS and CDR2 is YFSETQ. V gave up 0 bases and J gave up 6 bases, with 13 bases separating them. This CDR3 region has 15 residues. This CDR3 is CASSLVPLAPNEQFF. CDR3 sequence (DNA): TGCGCCAGCAGCTTGGTCCCGCTAGCCCCCAATGAGCAGTTCTTC. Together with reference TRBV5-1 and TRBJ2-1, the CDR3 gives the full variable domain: KAGVTQTPRYLIKTRGQQVTLSCSPISGHRSVSWYQQTPGQGLQFLFEYFSETQRNKGNFPGRFSGRQFSNSRSEMNVSTLELGDSALYLCASSLVPLAPNEQFFGPGTRLTVL.

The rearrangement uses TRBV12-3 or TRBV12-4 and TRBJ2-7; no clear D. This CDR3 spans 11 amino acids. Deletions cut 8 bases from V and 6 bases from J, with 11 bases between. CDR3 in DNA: TGTGCCAGCCGCCTTTTAGTCGAGCAGTACTTC. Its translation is CASRLLVEQYF.

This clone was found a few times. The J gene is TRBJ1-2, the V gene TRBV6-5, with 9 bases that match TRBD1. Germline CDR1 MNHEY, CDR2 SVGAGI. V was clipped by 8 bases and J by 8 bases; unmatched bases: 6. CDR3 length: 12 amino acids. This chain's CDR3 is CASAGQGWGYTF. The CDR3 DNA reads TGTGCCAGCGCGGGACAGGGATGGGGCTACACCTTC.

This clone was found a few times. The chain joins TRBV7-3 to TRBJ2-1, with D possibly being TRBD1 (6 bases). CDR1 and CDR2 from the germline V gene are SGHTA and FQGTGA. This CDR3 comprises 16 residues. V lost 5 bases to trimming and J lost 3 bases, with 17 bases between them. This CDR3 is CASSPSRGQGYNEQFF. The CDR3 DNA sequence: TGTGCCAGCAGCCCGTCCAGGGGACAAGGCTACAATGAGCAGTTCTTC.

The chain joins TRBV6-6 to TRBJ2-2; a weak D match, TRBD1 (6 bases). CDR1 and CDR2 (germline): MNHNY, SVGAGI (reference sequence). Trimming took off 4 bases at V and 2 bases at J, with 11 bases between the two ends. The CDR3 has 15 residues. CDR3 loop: CASSWPGANTGELFF. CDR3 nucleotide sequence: TGTGCCAGCAGTTGGCCAGGGGCAAACACCGGGGAGCTGTTTTTT.

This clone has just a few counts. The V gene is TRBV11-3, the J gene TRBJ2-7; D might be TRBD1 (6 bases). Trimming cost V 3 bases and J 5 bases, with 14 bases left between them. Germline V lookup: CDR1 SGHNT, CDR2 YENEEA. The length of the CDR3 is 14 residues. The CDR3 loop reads CASSLGRGSDEQYF. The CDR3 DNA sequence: TGTGCCAGCAGCTTGGGCAGGGGAAGCGACGAGCAGTACTTC.

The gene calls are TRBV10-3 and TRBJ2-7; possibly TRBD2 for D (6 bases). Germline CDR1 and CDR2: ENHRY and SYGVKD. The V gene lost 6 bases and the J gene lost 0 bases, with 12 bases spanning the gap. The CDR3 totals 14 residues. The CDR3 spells CAISTRESSYEQYF. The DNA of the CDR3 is TGTGCCATCAGCACCCGGGAGAGCTCCTACGAGCAGTACTTC.